This T cell receptor beta chain was captured in a study of early T cells in non-severe SARS-CoV-2 infection. Study details: Whole-blood bulk RNA, unsorted, was sequenced, and chains were unpaired.

There are a few counts of this clonotype. As yet, its antigen is unknown. The CDR3 contains 18 residues. The J segment lost 4 bases and the V segment lost 3 bases, leaving 11 bases of the junction unmatched. Germline CDR1 is MNHEY and CDR2 is SMNVEV (reference sequence). Attached unique molecular identifiers marked individual cDNA molecules. Via MiXCR, TCRdb re-called the 5' RACE reads, giving one row per CDR3 protein. The sample carries about 80,000 distinct CDR3 sequences, around 16% recorded once. General observations from the study: VDJdb matches were skewed toward anti-spike CD8 T cell responses.

This clonotype originated in an adult who was a healthcare worker with PCR-confirmed SARS-CoV-2 infection or an uninfected control (not recorded which). The chain employs TRBV27 and TRBJ2-1; the match to TRBD2 covers 11 bases. Sequencing was done on a sample of whole blood. The CDR3 coding sequence is TGTGCCAGCAGTTTTTCTGACGGACTAGCGGGCCCTTACAATGAGCAGTTCTTC. Its protein is CASSFSDGLAGPYNEQFF.